This T cell receptor (beta chain) was obtained from a study of vaccination and CD4 T cells after COVID-19. The Oncomine TCR Beta short-read assay was applied to DNA of cultured CD4+ T cells. Genomic DNA was extracted from cultured CD4+ T cells. Via MiXCR, TCRdb re-called the PCR reads, giving one row per CDR3 protein. This sample has some 20,000 distinct CDR3 sequences, with just under 55% found just once. General study findings and limits: Analysis of convalescent patients found that 304 of 307 vaccine-specific clones were spike mono-reactive.

Treatment here: roughly ten-day PBMC culture with coronavirus spike peptide pools or control peptides (ViraFEST assay). In the case of this clonotype: The target antigen is unknown.

The receptor's source is a human donor who had recovered from COVID-19. Input material: CD4+ T cells from blood, cultured in vitro.

The DNA of the CDR3 is TGTGCCAGCAGCTTGATGTCTTCCAAAGAGACCCAGTACTTC. As protein: CASSLMSSKETQYF. The V call is TRBV5-8, the J call TRBJ2-5; no definite D call. Germline V gene data show CDR1 as SGHTS and CDR2 as YDEGEE. Trimming pared 1 base from V and 3 bases from J, leaving 10 bases between. The CDR3 contains 14 residues.